Here is one T cell receptor (beta chain) with its context. Germline CDR1 and CDR2: GTSNPN and SVGIG (reference sequence). The CDR3 is 13 residues long. V lost 1 base and J lost 4, with 8 bases in between. The data belong to a study of T cell changes during pregnancy in multiple sclerosis. Sequenced by immunoSEQ multiplex PCR; TCRdb stores in-frame clones only, minus some. Of approximately 110,000 clones in the sample, approximately 91% were seen once. The receptor comes from a female donor with multiple sclerosis, enrolled in a pregnancy study. The sequencing used peripheral blood, collected after pregnancy. The V call is TRBV30, the J call TRBJ1-5; perhaps TRBD1 as D (5 bases). CDR3 loop: CAWSEGLNQPQHF. Here the CDR3 DNA reads TGTGCCTGGAGTGAGGGGTTGAATCAGCCCCAGCATTTT. Supplemented by reference TRBV30 and TRBJ1-5, the full variable domain reads SQTIHQWPATLVQPVGSPLSLECTVEGTSNPNLYWYRQAAGRGLQLLFYSVGIGQISSEVPQNLSASRPQDRQFILSSKKLLLSDSGFYLCAWSEGLNQPQHFGDGTRLSIL.